The 5 T cell receptor beta chains below come from one sample, sequenced in a study of CD8+CD57+ T cells in acquired aplastic anemia (dated by TCRdb to 2017 to 2018). Data came from an Illumina HiSeq 2000. TCR beta VDJ combination and CDR3 sequence profiling used genomic DNA as the template. TCRdb itself trimmed the public reads at Q25 with fastp, ran MiXCR and retained productive beta chains. Under each unique CDR3 protein, matching rows form one entry showing the most common genes and DNA. This sample gives 50,000 to 70,000 distinct CDR3 sequences in total; about 50% of them show up just once. The ten biggest clones cover under 3% of the sample. The source material was sorted CD4+, CD8+, or CD8+CD57+ T cells (not recorded which) from PBMCs. The receptors derive from a human donor in good health, serving as a control.

This clonotype was detected ten times or more. The V and J genes are TRBV9 and TRBJ2-7; unclear D gene. This CDR3 has 14 amino acids. The V end lost 10 bases, the J end lost 3 bases, and 20 bases lay between the germline ends. The germline gives CDR1 SGDLS, CDR2 YYNGEE. The CDR3 DNA follows: TGTGCCTTTCCTTCGGACCCAATGATCTACGAGCAGTACTTC. This encodes CAFPSDPMIYEQYF. The variable domain in full, with the rest retrieved from reference TRBV9 and TRBJ2-7, is DSGVTQTPKHLITATGQRVTLRCSPRSGDLSVYWYQQSLDQGLQFLIQYYNGEERAKGNILERFSAQQFPDLHSELNLSSLELGDSALYFCAFPSDPMIYEQYFGPGTRLTVT.

The chain recombines TRBV5-1 with TRBJ2-5; no clear D. Deletions cut 4 bases from V and 5 bases from J, with 9 bases between. Germline V lookup: CDR1 SGHRS, CDR2 YFSETQ. The CDR3 covers 12 residues. CDR3 sequence reads: CASSQGRETQYF. As DNA, the CDR3 is TGCGCCAGCAGCCAAGGGCGGGAGACCCAGTACTTC.

This clonotype was detected many times. This rearrangement joins TRBV5-8 to TRBJ2-7, with 7 bases matching TRBD1. V was clipped by 0 bases and J by 2 bases; unmatched bases: 5. Per germline, CDR1 SGHTS and CDR2 YDEGEE. This CDR3 region has 15 residues. Here the CDR3 reads CASSLAEQGAYEQYF. CDR3 nucleotides: TGTGCCAGCAGCTTGGCGGAGCAGGGGGCCTACGAGCAGTACTTC.

This clonotype was seen at least ten times. This chain links TRBV19 with TRBJ1-4; 8 bases are a match to TRBD1. The CDR3 is 16 amino acids. CDR1 LNHDA and CDR2 SQIVND come from the germline V gene (reference sequence). CDR3 sequence: CATSPGQARGNEKLFF. The CDR3 DNA reads TGTGCAACCTCCCCGGGACAGGCCCGGGGTAATGAAAAACTGTTTTTT.

V and J are TRBV2 and TRBJ1-2; TRBD1 is a possible D gene (5 bases). This CDR3 comprises 10 residues. V was trimmed by 7 bases and J by 7 bases, leaving 7 bases between them. CDR1 and CDR2 (germline): SNHLY, FYNNEI. The CDR3 loop reads CASMGGGYTF. In DNA, the CDR3 is TGTGCCAGCATGGGGGGTGGCTACACCTTC.